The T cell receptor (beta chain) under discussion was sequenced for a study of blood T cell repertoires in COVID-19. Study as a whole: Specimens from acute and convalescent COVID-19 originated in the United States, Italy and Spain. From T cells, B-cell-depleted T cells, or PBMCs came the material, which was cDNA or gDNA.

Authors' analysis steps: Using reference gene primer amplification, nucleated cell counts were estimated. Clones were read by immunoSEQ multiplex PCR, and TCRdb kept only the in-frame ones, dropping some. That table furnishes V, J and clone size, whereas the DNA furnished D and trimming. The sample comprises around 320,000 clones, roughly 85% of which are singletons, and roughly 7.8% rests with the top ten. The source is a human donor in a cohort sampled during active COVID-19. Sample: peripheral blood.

CDR3 amino acids: CASSPRVDQPQHF. As DNA, the CDR3 is TGTGCCAGCAGCCCCAGGGTAGATCAGCCCCAGCATTTT. This rearrangement joins TRBV2 to TRBJ1-5; D is possibly TRBD1 (5 bases). The V end was cut by 6 bases, the J end by 5 bases, with 11 bases between. Germline V gene lookup returns CDR1 SNHLY and CDR2 FYNNEI. The length of the CDR3 is 13 residues.